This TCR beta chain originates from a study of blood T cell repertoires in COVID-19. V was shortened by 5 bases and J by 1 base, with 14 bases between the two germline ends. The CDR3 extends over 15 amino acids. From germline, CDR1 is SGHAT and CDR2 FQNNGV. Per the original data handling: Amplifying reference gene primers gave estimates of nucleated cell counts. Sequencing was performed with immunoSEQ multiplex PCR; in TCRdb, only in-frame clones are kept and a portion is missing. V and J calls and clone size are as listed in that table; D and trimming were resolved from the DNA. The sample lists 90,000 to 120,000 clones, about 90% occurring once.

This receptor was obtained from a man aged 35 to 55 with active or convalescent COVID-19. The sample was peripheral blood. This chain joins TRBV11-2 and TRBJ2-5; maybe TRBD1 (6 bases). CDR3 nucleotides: TGTGCCAGCAGCAAAACACAGGGTTTCCAAGAGACCCAGTACTTC. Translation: CASSKTQGFQETQYF.